The 15 T cell receptor beta chains reported below all come from one sample, sequenced in a study of T cell clonotyping in hematopoietic cell transplantation. Method: immunoSEQ multiplex PCR; TCRdb's copy keeps in-frame clones and lacks some. Among 9,500 to 15,000 clones listed, about half were seen once. Sequencing used peripheral blood mononuclear cells. These receptors were taken from a man in his fifties in good health. Some clones in this sample may be carry-over from other donors' samples.

V and J are TRBV4-2 and TRBJ2-7, with 11 bases that match TRBD2. Per germline, CDR1 LGHNA and CDR2 YNFKEQ. V shed 4 bases and J 4 bases; nucleotides not matched to a gene: 15. The CDR3 runs to 18 residues. The CDR3 loop reads CASSPRPSGLAGKYEQYF. In DNA, the CDR3 is TGTGCCAGCAGCCCTCGCCCATCAGGACTAGCGGGCAAATACGAGCAGTACTTC.

By frequency in the sample, this clone is large. This chain links TRBV14 with TRBJ2-7; 12 nucleotides agree with TRBD1. CDR3 length: 16 amino acids. Unmatched junction bases numbered 5, after V lost 1 base and J lost 4 bases. Germline V gene sequence: CDR1 SGHDN, CDR2 FVKESK. CDR3: CASSQGRGQGAYEQYF. Here the CDR3 DNA reads TGTGCCAGCAGCCAAGGTCGGGGACAGGGGGCTTACGAGCAGTACTTC.

The J gene is TRBJ2-3, the V gene TRBV5-1, with 11 bases matching TRBD1. CDR3 size: 17 residues. Unmatched junction bases numbered 4, after V lost 0 bases and J lost 1 base. CDR1 SGHRS and CDR2 YFSETQ come from the germline V gene. The CDR3 coding sequence is TGCGCCAGCAGCTTGGGGTGGACAGGGGGCGGCACAGATACGCAGTATTTT. Translation gives CASSLGWTGGGTDTQYF. Looking up the rest from reference TRBV5-1 and TRBJ2-3 gives the full variable domain: KAGVTQTPRYLIKTRGQQVTLSCSPISGHRSVSWYQQTPGQGLQFLFEYFSETQRNKGNFPGRFSGRQFSNSRSEMNVSTLELGDSALYLCASSLGWTGGGTDTQYFGPGTRLTVL.

This CDR3 reads CSVEWGNTQYF. As DNA, the CDR3 is TGCAGCGTTGAGTGGGGCAATACGCAGTATTTT. The rearrangement joins TRBV29-1 to TRBJ2-3; a possible D gene is TRBD1 (5 bases). The CDR3 contains 11 residues. The germline gives CDR1 SQVTM, CDR2 ANQGSEA. V shed 3 bases and J shed 7 bases, with 8 bases lying between them.

The chain carries TRBV4-1 and TRBJ2-2, with 8 bases fitting TRBD1. V trimming: 3 bases; J trimming: 5 bases; junction bases outside the gene matches: 8. This CDR3 region has 16 residues. Germline V lookup: CDR1 MGHRA, CDR2 YSYEKL. The CDR3 is CASSHNRGERTGELFF. In DNA form, the CDR3 reads TGCGCCAGCAGCCACAACAGGGGGGAGAGGACCGGGGAGCTGTTTTTT.

Points on this clone: Lacking the conserved final phenylalanine or tryptophan, this CDR3 likely reflects a read error. This chain links TRBV29-1 with TRBJ2-7, with a possible D match to TRBD2 (5 bases). V was trimmed by 4 bases and J by 4 bases, leaving 8 bases between them. Per the germline V gene, CDR1 is SQVTM and CDR2 is ANQGSEA. The CDR3 consists of 11 residues. The CDR3, as DNA: TGCAGCGTTGTACGCGGGTACGAGCAGTACCTC. Protein: CSVVRGYEQYL.

V and J are TRBV7-2 and TRBJ2-5, with D hard to call. V dropped 1 base and J dropped 4 bases, with 7 bases sitting between them. The V gene's germline CDR1 is SGHTA and CDR2 FQGNSA. The CDR3 loop spans 13 amino acids. The DNA for the CDR3 is TGTGCCAGCAGCTTAGAACGTGTAGAGACCCAGTACTTC. Amino acids: CASSLERVETQYF.

This rearrangement joins TRBV25-1 to TRBJ1-4; D is perhaps TRBD1 (6 bases). This CDR3 region has 14 residues. Germline loops: CDR1 MGHDK, CDR2 SYGVNS. Trimming stripped 5 bases from V and 4 bases from J, with 11 bases between. As DNA, the CDR3 is TGTGCCAGCAGTCGTGACAGGTTTAATGAAAAACTGTTTTTT. Its translation: CASSRDRFNEKLFF. The full variable domain, with the rest looked up from reference TRBV25-1 and TRBJ1-4, is EADIYQTPRYLVIGTGKKITLECSQTMGHDKMYWYQQDPGMELHLIHYSYGVNSTEKGDLSSESTVSRIRTEHFPLTLESARPSHTSQYLCASSRDRFNEKLFFGSGTQLSVL.

By share of the sample, this clone is medium-sized. J is TRBJ1-2 and V is TRBV10-3; D is ambiguous. The CDR3 consists of 11 residues. V was cut by 11 bases and J by 6 bases, with 13 bases left in between. Germline loops: CDR1 ENHRY, CDR2 SYGVKD. The CDR3 DNA follows: TGTGCCGGCCTTCCCTTCGATGGCTACACCTTC. Protein product: CAGLPFDGYTF.

The chain links TRBV5-6 to TRBJ2-1; 7 nucleotides align to TRBD1. The CDR3 length is 13 residues. Trimming removed 4 bases from V and 8 bases from J; junction bases left unmatched: 6. The germline gives CDR1 SGHDT, CDR2 YYEEEE. CDR3 sequence reads: CASSEATGYEQFF. The CDR3 DNA reads as TGTGCCAGCAGCGAGGCGACAGGGTATGAGCAGTTCTTC.

This chain links TRBV30 with TRBJ1-6, with D hard to call. V lost 1 base to trimming and J lost 8 bases, with 9 bases between them. CDR3 length equals 13 residues. Germline-derived CDR1 and CDR2 are GTSNPN and SVGIG (reference sequence). CDR3 protein: CAWSEGGDSPLHF. The CDR3, as DNA: TGTGCCTGGAGTGAAGGAGGCGATTCACCCCTCCACTTT.

V gene TRBV30 combines with J gene TRBJ1-4; 8 bases agree with TRBD1. The CDR3 loop spans 13 amino acids. The trim removed 3 bases at V and 9 bases at J, leaving 6 bases unmatched. Germline V gives CDR1 GTSNPN, CDR2 SVGIG (reference sequence). The CDR3 spells CAWRFGQGQKLFF. CDR3 nucleotides: TGTGCCTGGAGGTTTGGACAGGGCCAAAAACTGTTTTTT.

This chain joins TRBV6-5 and TRBJ1-2; D is possibly TRBD1 (5 bases). Trimming removed 5 bases at V and 4 bases at J, with 17 bases between. The germline V gene has CDR1 MNHEY and CDR2 SVGAGI. The CDR3 length is 15 residues. CDR3 in amino acids: CASSQSTGTVYGYTF. CDR3 coding DNA: TGTGCCAGCAGTCAATCGACCGGGACGGTCTATGGCTACACCTTC.

The chain is built from TRBV30 and TRBJ1-1; possible D gene TRBD1, 6 bases. Germline CDR1 is GTSNPN and CDR2 is SVGIG (reference sequence). The CDR3 runs to 13 residues. The V gene lost 5 bases and the J gene lost 1 base, with 11 bases spanning the gap. CDR3 coding DNA: TGTGCCTGGTCTCAGGGGACGAACACTGAAGCTTTCTTT. This encodes CAWSQGTNTEAFF.

The chain has TRBV30 and TRBJ2-7; unclear D gene. CDR3 length equals 12 residues. CDR1 and CDR2 (germline): GTSNPN, SVGIG (reference sequence). Trimming removed 4 bases at V and 0 bases at J, with 7 bases between. In DNA, the CDR3 is TGTGCCTGGACGGCGGACTCCTACGAGCAGTACTTC. Protein sequence: CAWTADSYEQYF.